This T cell receptor beta chain was identified in a study of blood T cell repertoires in COVID-19. Study-level information: PBMCs, B-cell-depleted T cells, or T cells provided the cDNA or gDNA that made up the material.

Clones were read by immunoSEQ multiplex PCR, and TCRdb kept only the in-frame ones, dropping some. This sample carries almost 300,000 clones, 85% to 90% of them seen once, and the ten largest clones take 11%. Looked up from germline, CDR1 is SGHRS and CDR2 is YFSETQ. V trimming: 3 bases; J trimming: 12 bases; junction bases outside the gene matches: 8. This CDR3 spans 12 amino acids. Those enrolled in Seattle joined during active infection and were followed longitudinally afterward. The TCR comes from a woman younger than 45 with COVID-19, enrolled during active disease. The chain carries TRBV5-1 and TRBJ1-1, with 7 bases identical to TRBD1. The sequenced material came from peripheral blood. As DNA, the CDR3 is TGCGCCAGCAGCTCCGGGACAGACAGACCTTTCTTT. Residues: CASSSGTDRPFF.